This T cell receptor (beta chain) appears in the sequencing data of a study of identical twins. The study, taken as a whole, reports: It was possible that invariant MAIT and iNKT cells partly confounded the zero-insertion analyses.

Donors uniformly comprised healthy Caucasians. This clonotype was seen a few times. Its specificity is unknown. A universal primer site was added by template switching, and unique molecular identifiers were carried by the cDNA. MiXCR, applied by TCRdb to the 5' RACE reads, yields one record per CDR3 protein. The sample carries a few hundred thousand distinct CDR3 sequences, 10% to 13% recorded once. This TCR derives from a man between 45 and 60 years old in good health. The sample consisted of memory T cells sorted from blood.

The DNA of the CDR3 is TGTGCCAGCAGCCAACGTATTATCTATGGCTACACCTTC. It codes for CASSQRIIYGYTF. The chain couples TRBV16 to TRBJ1-2, with unresolved D. The germline V and J ends were trimmed by 2 bases and 4 bases, with 8 bases remaining between them. Germline lookup yields CDR1 KGHSY and CDR2 FQNENV. The CDR3 has 13 residues. The whole variable domain, filled in from reference TRBV16 and TRBJ1-2, reads GEEVAQTPKHLVRGEGQKAKLYCAPIKGHSYVFWYQQVLKNEFKFLISFQNENVFDETGMPKERFSAKCLPNSPCSLEIQATKLEDSAVYFCASSQRIIYGYTFGSGTRLTVV.